What follows are 14 T cell receptor beta chains derived from one specimen sequenced in a study of CD8+ T cells in alopecia areata. Documented treatment: oral pan-JAK inhibitor, 5-10 mg twice daily. TCR sequencing used cDNA made by reverse transcription of extracted RNA. Using immunoSEQ multiplex PCR, the repertoire was profiled, and TCRdb retains in-frame clones only, with some absent. The table has 150,000 to 200,000 clones, 60% seen once. This specimen consisted of CD4+ T cells sorted from blood, obtained at week 24, from a patient treated with tofacitinib. The receptors come from a human donor with alopecia areata.

The rearrangement links TRBV29-1 to TRBJ2-2, with D maybe TRBD2 (6 bases). The CDR3 sequence is 13 residues long. Trimming cost V 4 bases and J 5 bases, with 11 bases left between them. The germline V gene has CDR1 SQVTM and CDR2 ANQGSEA. CDR3 residues: CSVALARTGELFF. CDR3 in DNA: TGCAGCGTTGCACTAGCTCGTACCGGGGAGCTGTTTTTT.

The chain is built from TRBV7-7 and TRBJ2-7; unclear D gene. Germline V gene lookup returns CDR1 SSHAT and CDR2 FNYEAQ (reference sequence). The CDR3 consists of 13 residues. Trimming removed 2 bases from V and 5 bases from J, with 10 bases in between. The CDR3 sequence: CASSLRSGDEQYF. In nucleotides, the CDR3 is TGTGCCAGCAGCTTAAGGTCGGGCGACGAGCAGTACTTC.

As to this clone: The same CDR3 is also encoded by other DNA sequences in this sample. The V gene is TRBV29-1, the J gene TRBJ1-1; TRBD1 might be the D (5 bases). The CDR3 sequence is 12 residues long. Germline V gene lookup returns CDR1 SQVTM and CDR2 ANQGSEA. V lost 6 bases and J 1 base, leaving 9 bases between the germline ends. CDR3 sequence reads: CSVGLPNTEAFF. The CDR3 DNA reads TGCAGCGTGGGACTTCCGAACACTGAAGCTTTCTTT.

The J gene is TRBJ2-5, the V gene TRBV30; D is unresolved. The CDR3 totals 12 residues. V shed 7 bases and J shed 4 bases, with 13 bases lying between them. Germline values: CDR1 GTSNPN, CDR2 SVGIG (reference sequence). CDR3 nucleotide sequence: TGTGCCTCGGACGGTGGGGTAGAGACCCAGTACTTC. This gives the protein CASDGGVETQYF.

This clone was counted between two and nine times. The CDR3 region is CSGRRGQDTQYF. The CDR3 bases are TGCAGCGGTAGACGTGGTCAAGATACGCAGTATTTT. The rearrangement joins TRBV29-1 to TRBJ2-3; the D is unclear. Trimming took 7 bases from V and 5 from J, leaving 13 bases between them. Per germline, CDR1 SQVTM and CDR2 ANQGSEA. The length of the CDR3 is 12 residues.

In this sample, this clone turned up a few times. The chain recombines TRBV6-5 with TRBJ1-5; 9 nucleotides match TRBD1. Germline CDR1 and CDR2: MNHEY and SVGAGI. The CDR3 extends over 13 amino acids. V dropped 5 bases and J dropped 7; count of bases not matched to a gene: 3. DNA of the CDR3: TGTGCCAGCAGTGACAGGGGGGGCCAGCCCCAGCATTTT. Translated, it gives CASSDRGGQPQHF.

The chain carries TRBV9 and TRBJ2-1; D remains ambiguous. V lost 4 bases and J 6 bases, leaving 11 bases between the germline ends. Germline CDR1 and CDR2: SGDLS and YYNGEE. This CDR3 has 13 amino acids. CDR3 loop: CASSPALSNEQFF. The DNA of the CDR3 is TGTGCCAGCAGCCCTGCCTTGAGCAATGAGCAGTTCTTC.

The chain employs TRBV15 and TRBJ1-5; D not resolved. CDR3 length: 13 residues. V lost 6 bases to trimming and J lost 5 bases, with 11 bases between them. Germline assignment: CDR1 LNHNV and CDR2 YYDKDF (reference sequence). The CDR3 nucleotides read TGTGCCACCAGGGCTATTGGGGATCAGCCCCAGCATTTT. Residues: CATRAIGDQPQHF.

CDR3 residues: CAISESLTVNTGELFF. CDR3 nucleotides: TGTGCCATCAGTGAGAGTTTAACAGTCAACACCGGGGAGCTGTTTTTT. The chain has TRBV10-3 and TRBJ2-2; D is ambiguous. Trimming removed 2 bases at V and 2 bases at J, with 12 bases between. Germline CDR1 is ENHRY and CDR2 is SYGVKD. CDR3 size: 16 residues.

The V call is TRBV15, the J call TRBJ1-6, with 9 bases aligning to TRBD1. The CDR3 loop spans 14 amino acids. Germline V gene lookup returns CDR1 LNHNV and CDR2 YYDKDF (reference sequence). J lost 9 bases, V lost 6 bases, and 6 bases had no gene match. CDR3 sequence reads: CATRAGTGISPLHF. The CDR3 coding sequence is TGTGCCACCAGGGCCGGGACAGGGATTTCACCCCTCCACTTT.

The rearrangement links TRBV5-4 to TRBJ2-3; D remains ambiguous. The length of the CDR3 is 14 residues. Per germline, CDR1 SGHNT and CDR2 YYREEE (reference sequence). V was clipped by 1 base and J by 5 bases, with 11 bases between them. This chain's CDR3 is CASSLLGDGDTQYF. CDR3 sequence (DNA): TGTGCCAGCAGCTTGCTTGGCGACGGAGATACGCAGTATTTT.

J is TRBJ1-2 and V is TRBV29-1; D gene ambiguous. Germline V gives CDR1 SQVTM, CDR2 ANQGSEA. The V and J ends lost 3 bases and 8 bases respectively, with 16 bases between them. The CDR3 is 13 amino acids. CDR3 sequence: CSVDPPGLKGYTF. The CDR3, as DNA: TGCAGCGTTGATCCCCCGGGGTTGAAGGGCTACACCTTC.

The V gene is TRBV2, the J gene TRBJ2-3; D gene uncertain. The CDR3 runs 12 residues. The V end was cut by 6 bases, the J end by 4 bases, with 8 bases between. In germline, CDR1 is SNHLY, CDR2 FYNNEI. CDR3 coding DNA: TGTGCCAGCAGCTTGGGCGCAGATACGCAGTATTTT. This gives the protein CASSLGADTQYF.

This clone has a single count. This chain joins TRBV5-6 and TRBJ2-7, with a tentative D call TRBD2 (5 bases). This CDR3 has 12 amino acids. In germline, CDR1 is SGHDT, CDR2 YYEEEE. Trimming left V 1 base short and J 5 bases short, with 7 bases between. The CDR3 region has the DNA TGTGCCAGCAGCTTGTCGAGGGACGAGCAGTACTTC. Encoded protein: CASSLSRDEQYF.